The rows below give T cell receptor beta chains drawn from one sample of a study of CXCR3-negative and CXCR3-positive naive CD8 T cells. TCRdb re-called the 5' RACE reads; every CDR3 protein appears as one record, without DNA. This sample's clone table lists about 9,000 distinct CDR3 sequences. Sequencing was done on a sample of naive CXCR3- CD8+ T cells from blood. These receptors were obtained from a human donor in good health. Some clones in this sample may be carry-over from other donors' samples. Each CDR3 is given with its conserved first and last residue. Not every row has a clone size; where given, it reads once, few, many or a size class.

medium-sized TRBJ1-1 TRBV29-1 CSVEESKGGAFF
medium-sized TRBJ1-2 TRBV7-9 CASSLGVTGANYGYTF
- TRBJ1-3 TRBV29-1 CSVEDSEQGAGNTIYF
- TRBJ2-2 TRBV29-1 CSYDRGAGELFF
- TRBJ2-7 TRBV27 CASRDAVSYEQYF
medium-sized TRBJ2-1 TRBV29-1 CSVERWAGAPFEQFF
medium-sized TRBJ2-5 TRBV29-1 CSAETGMAIQETQYF
- TRBJ1-5 TRBV6-6 CASSYIDSNQPQHF
medium-sized TRBJ2-3 TRBV18 CASSRSGPPTDTQYF
- TRBJ1-2 TRBV14 CASSPGQTYGYTF
medium-sized TRBJ1-4 TRBV29-1 CSVEGTGNEKLFF
medium-sized TRBJ1-1 TRBV29-1 CSVEEFRDRANTEAFF
medium-sized TRBJ1-1 TRBV12-3/TRBV12-4 CASSFAGPQNTEAFF
- TRBJ1-1 TRBV27 CASKQNTEAFF
- TRBJ1-1 TRBV27 CASRIAGPPGTEAFF
- TRBJ2-7 TRBV4-1 CASSQAEQGRNEQYF
- TRBJ1-2 TRBV7-9 CASIPVDAPDYGYTF
medium-sized TRBJ2-1 TRBV6-5 CASSYSGWEGNNEQFF
- TRBJ1-6 TRBV28 CASEGQENNSPLHF
medium-sized TRBJ2-1 TRBV10-3 CAISDSSSYNEQFF
medium-sized TRBJ2-7 TRBV10-3 CAISFTGTSGPRSSYEQYF
medium-sized TRBJ2-1 TRBV20-1 CSARTVYNEQFF
- TRBJ1-2 TRBV7-9 CASSLIQGDGGYTF
- TRBJ2-5 TRBV29-1 CSVEDGQTQYF
- TRBJ2-7 TRBV5-1 CASSLRSGQGIHYEQYF
medium-sized TRBJ2-2 TRBV13 CASSLPVTGELFF
- TRBJ2-1 TRBV29-1 CSVEARGHWNEQFF
- TRBJ2-7 TRBV5-8 CASSLRQGNDEQYF
medium-sized TRBJ2-1 TRBV5-1 CASSPPAGSFIEQFF
medium-sized TRBJ2-1 TRBV4-1 CASSPTALTGGPGF
- TRBJ2-1 TRBV9 CASSVSGYSYNEQFF
- TRBJ1-2 TRBV29-1 CSAGQEANYGYTF
medium-sized TRBJ2-7 TRBV7-9 CASSSDRRYEQYF
medium-sized TRBJ2-3 TRBV7-8 CASPPDRGRTDTQYF
medium-sized TRBJ1-1 TRBV29-1 CSVWGQGLPNTEAFF
- TRBJ1-5 TRBV2 CASRTPGRLNQPQHF
medium-sized TRBJ2-1 TRBV7-8 CASSLTSGTYNEQFF
- TRBJ2-7 TRBV7-9 CASSPSTGLAGYEQYF
medium-sized TRBJ1-2 TRBV5-1 CASSSGWGFDGYTF
- TRBJ2-7 TRBV7-2 CASSQGDTDSYEQYF
- TRBJ2-1 TRBV19 CASRKLADNEQFF